The 31 T cell receptor beta chains below were found in one sample sequenced in a study of cytomegalovirus exposure and HLA in healthy donors. The PCR ran on 60 Vbeta and 13 Jbeta primers. Method: immunoSEQ multiplex PCR; TCRdb's copy keeps in-frame clones and lacks some. In the table there are about 150,000 clones, 63% of which are singletons. Sequenced input: PBMCs. These receptors all stem from a woman aged 55-69 years in good health and CMV-seropositive.

The rearrangement joins TRBV28 to TRBJ2-1; 8 bases agree with TRBD1. CDR3 length: 15 residues. V lost 5 bases, J lost 9 bases, and 12 bases stayed unmatched. Looked up from germline, CDR1 is MDHEN and CDR2 is SYDVKM. As DNA, the CDR3 is TGTGCCAGCAGTCCCGGACAGGGTACAAGGAGTGAGCAGTTCTTC. It specifies CASSPGQGTRSEQFF.

The chain couples TRBV4-3 to TRBJ2-7; 9 bases align to TRBD2. The V and J ends lost 4 bases and 3 bases, in that order; junction bases with no gene match: 10. Looked up from germline, CDR1 is LGHNA and CDR2 is YSLEER. CDR3 size: 16 residues. The CDR3 protein is CASSPSGELDNYEQYF. In DNA form, the CDR3 reads TGCGCCAGCAGCCCTAGCGGGGAATTGGACAACTACGAGCAGTACTTC.

The chain recombines TRBV5-1 with TRBJ2-1, with a possible D match to TRBD2 (6 bases). This CDR3 has 18 residues. Between the trimmed V and J ends, which lost 9 bases and 0 bases, there was a span of 25 bases. Germline V gene lookup returns CDR1 SGHRS and CDR2 YFSETQ. CDR3 nucleotide sequence: TGCGCCACCCGGGTTTTCGGGGGAACCCGTAGCTCCTACAATGAGCAGTTCTTC. Its protein product is CATRVFGGTRSSYNEQFF.

The rearrangement links TRBV19 to TRBJ2-7, with D maybe TRBD2 (5 bases). Per germline, CDR1 LNHDA and CDR2 SQIVND (reference sequence). V lost 3 bases and J lost 4, with 16 bases in between. The CDR3 runs 15 residues. CDR3 in DNA: TGTGCCAGTAGTATTCCGCGGGCTAGATCTTACGAGCAGTACTTC. Translation gives CASSIPRARSYEQYF.

The chain employs TRBV6-5 and TRBJ1-5; no definite D call. The CDR3 totals 13 residues. V lost 6 bases to trimming and J lost 2 bases, with 8 bases between them. CDR1 and CDR2 (germline): MNHEY, SVGAGI. The CDR3 DNA follows: TGTGCCAGCAGACTAGACGGCAATCAGCCCCAGCATTTT. Residues: CASRLDGNQPQHF.

The chain joins TRBV5-4 to TRBJ2-1; 9 bases align to TRBD1. Germline lookup yields CDR1 SGHNT and CDR2 YYREEE (reference sequence). The CDR3 is 17 amino acids. V was pared by 4 bases and J by 0 bases, with 8 bases of the junction left unmatched. The chain's CDR3 is CASSPSPTGGSYNEQFF. In nucleotides, the CDR3 is TGTGCCAGCAGCCCCAGCCCGACAGGGGGCTCCTACAATGAGCAGTTCTTC.

V is TRBV19 and J is TRBJ1-2; D is unclear. The germline V gene encodes CDR1 LNHDA and CDR2 SQIVND (reference sequence). The CDR3 loop spans 14 amino acids. Deletions cut 1 base from V and 0 bases from J, with 6 bases between. The CDR3 loop is CASSIGGTNYGYTF. The CDR3 region has the DNA TGTGCCAGTAGTATAGGCGGAACTAACTATGGCTACACCTTC.

This clone was seen a handful of times. The chain employs TRBV2 and TRBJ2-7; perhaps TRBD2 as D (6 bases). The CDR3 spans 19 residues. V was pared by 2 bases and J by 2 bases, with 25 bases between. CDR1 and CDR2 (germline): SNHLY, FYNNEI. The CDR3 DNA sequence: TGTGCCAGCAGTGAAATCGGGGGTCGGGGGAATAGTAGGACCTACGAGCAGTACTTC. This gives the protein CASSEIGGRGNSRTYEQYF.

J is TRBJ2-1 and V is TRBV28; the D gene is possibly TRBD2 (5 bases). CDR1 MDHEN and CDR2 SYDVKM come from the germline V gene. The ends were cut back, 5 bases at V and 3 bases at J, with 14 bases in the middle. The length of the CDR3 is 15 residues. CDR3 amino acids: CASSIRLAFYNEQFF. In nucleotides, the CDR3 is TGTGCCAGCAGTATCCGCCTAGCTTTCTACAATGAGCAGTTCTTC.

This rearrangement joins TRBV6-5 to TRBJ1-2, with D perhaps TRBD1 (5 bases). The CDR3 length is 15 residues. Germline CDR1 reads MNHEY; CDR2 reads SVGAGI. Trimming pared 0 bases from V and 5 bases from J, leaving 13 bases between. This CDR3 is CASSYSTRGGYGYTF. The CDR3 nucleotides read TGTGCCAGCAGTTACTCGACTAGGGGCGGTTATGGCTACACCTTC.

The rearrangement joins TRBV7-8 to TRBJ1-6; 7 bases fit TRBD1. Germline V CDR1 and CDR2: SGHVS, FQNEAQ. The CDR3 is 17 residues long. The V and J ends lost 3 bases and 0 bases, in that order; junction bases with no gene match: 5. The CDR3 bases are TGTGCCAGCAGCTTGACAGGGATGAGCTCCTATAATTCACCCCTCCACTTT. Translating it yields CASSLTGMSSYNSPLHF.

This clone has just a few counts. The chain carries TRBV5-1 and TRBJ1-2; D gene unclear. The CDR3 contains 13 residues. The V and J ends lost 1 base and 0 bases respectively, with 4 bases between them. Germline loops: CDR1 SGHRS, CDR2 YFSETQ. DNA for the CDR3: TGCGCCAGCAGCTTGCGTACTAACTATGGCTACACCTTC. This codes for CASSLRTNYGYTF. Looking up the rest from reference TRBV5-1 and TRBJ1-2 gives the full variable domain: KAGVTQTPRYLIKTRGQQVTLSCSPISGHRSVSWYQQTPGQGLQFLFEYFSETQRNKGNFPGRFSGRQFSNSRSEMNVSTLELGDSALYLCASSLRTNYGYTFGSGTRLTVV.

In its sample, this clone was seen once. The chain employs TRBV28 and TRBJ2-5, with 10 positions matching TRBD2. Trimming at V came to 3 bases and at J to 4 bases, leaving 5 bases not matched to a gene. In germline, CDR1 is MDHEN, CDR2 SYDVKM. This CDR3 is 15 amino acids long. The CDR3 sequence: CASSLLAGELETQYF. In DNA, the CDR3 is TGTGCCAGCAGTTTGCTAGCGGGAGAATTAGAGACCCAGTACTTC.

The chain employs TRBV5-1 and TRBJ2-7; 11 nucleotides match TRBD2. The CDR3 loop spans 15 amino acids. The ends lost 3 bases at V and 7 bases at J; junction bases unmatched: 9. CDR1 and CDR2 (germline): SGHRS, YFSETQ. Here the CDR3 DNA reads TGCGCCAGCAGCTACCGACTAGCGGGACCGATAGAGCAGTACTTC. It translates to CASSYRLAGPIEQYF.

The rearrangement uses TRBV10-3 and TRBJ2-7; 8 bases line up with TRBD1. V dropped 11 bases and J dropped 4; count of bases not matched to a gene: 7. The CDR3 is 12 amino acids. Germline lookup yields CDR1 ENHRY and CDR2 SYGVKD. For the CDR3, the DNA is TGTGCCTCGGGACAGGCCCCTTACGAGCAGTACTTC. Amino acid sequence: CASGQAPYEQYF.

The J gene is TRBJ1-1, the V gene TRBV7-6; D is perhaps TRBD1 (5 bases). The CDR3 loop spans 11 amino acids. The V gene's germline CDR1 is SGHVS and CDR2 FNYEAQ. The ends were cut back, 5 bases at V and 5 bases at J, with 6 bases in the middle. CDR3 nucleotide sequence: TGTGCCAGCAGCCCAGGGACTGAAGCTTTCTTT. Translation: CASSPGTEAFF. The full variable domain, with the rest looked up from reference TRBV7-6 and TRBJ1-1, is GAGVSQSPRYKVTKRGQDVALRCDPISGHVSLYWYRQALGQGPEFLTYFNYEAQQDKSGLPNDRFSAERPEGSISTLTIQRTEQRDSAMYRCASSPGTEAFFGQGTRLTVV.

The chain carries TRBV12-5 and TRBJ2-1, with TRBD2 matching over 9 bases. Trimming at V came to 7 bases and at J to 8 bases, leaving 12 bases not matched to a gene. Per the germline V gene, CDR1 is LGHNT and CDR2 is FRNRAP. CDR3 length: 15 residues. The CDR3 region is CASVAGGTSTHEQFF. The DNA for the CDR3 is TGTGCTAGTGTCGCCGGCGGGACTAGCACCCATGAGCAGTTCTTC. The whole variable domain, filled in from reference TRBV12-5 and TRBJ2-1, reads DARVTQTPRHKVTEMGQEVTMRCQPILGHNTVFWYRQTMMQGLELLAYFRNRAPLDDSGMPKDRFSAEMPDATLATLKIQPSEPRDSAVYFCASVAGGTSTHEQFFGPGTRLTVL.

The rearrangement links TRBV28 to TRBJ2-5, with 7 bases that match TRBD1. The CDR3 runs 15 residues. With V trimmed by 5 bases and J by 4 bases, 10 bases remained unmatched. The germline gives CDR1 MDHEN, CDR2 SYDVKM. CDR3 region: CASSPDRVSSETQYF. The DNA of the CDR3 is TGTGCCAGCAGTCCCGACAGGGTTTCGTCAGAGACCCAGTACTTC. The full variable domain, completed using reference TRBV28 and TRBJ2-5, is DVKVTQSSRYLVKRTGEKVFLECVQDMDHENMFWYRQDPGLGLRLIYFSYDVKMKEKGDIPEGYSVSREKKERFSLILESASTNQTSMYLCASSPDRVSSETQYFGPGTRLLVL.

The chain uses TRBV2 and TRBJ2-1; 11 bases line up with TRBD2. V was clipped by 4 bases and J by 10 bases; unmatched bases: 9. CDR1 and CDR2 (germline): SNHLY, FYNNEI. CDR3 size: 15 residues. Here the CDR3 reads CASSVTSGTSWEQFF. CDR3 DNA: TGTGCCAGCAGTGTGACTAGCGGGACCTCATGGGAGCAGTTCTTC.

This clone was picked up a small number of times. V is TRBV7-3 and J is TRBJ1-1, with D perhaps TRBD1 (6 bases). This CDR3 comprises 15 residues. Germline CDR1 is SGHTA and CDR2 is FQGTGA. V was pared by 1 base and J by 4 bases, with 13 bases between. The CDR3: CASSLMGGASTEAFF. CDR3 bases: TGTGCCAGCAGCTTAATGGGGGGGGCTAGCACTGAAGCTTTCTTT.

This clone was seen a handful of times. The chain combines TRBV21-1 with TRBJ2-3; the table's D gene call, TRBD1, was not cross checked with the DNA. TRBV21-1 is shown as a pseudogene. The CDR3 covers 13 residues. In DNA, the CDR3 is TGTGCCAGCAAACAGGGATACACAGATACGCAGTATTTT. Protein: CASKQGYTDTQYF.

The chain combines TRBV28 with TRBJ2-5; 13 bases are shared with TRBD2. This CDR3 has 17 residues. The J segment lost 5 bases and the V segment lost 5 bases, leaving 11 bases of the junction unmatched. Germline CDR1 and CDR2: MDHEN and SYDVKM. CDR3 loop: CASSPRRTSGSSETQYF. The DNA of the CDR3 is TGTGCCAGCAGTCCGCGTAGGACTAGCGGGAGTTCGGAGACCCAGTACTTC.

As DNA, the CDR3 is TGTGCCAGCAGCTTTATGGGCCTCTCTGGGGCCAACGTCCTGACTTTC. Translating it yields CASSFMGLSGANVLTF. The chain couples TRBV11-2 to TRBJ2-6; unclear D gene. The CDR3 contains 16 residues. Germline assignment: CDR1 SGHAT and CDR2 FQNNGV. Trimming took 3 bases from V and 0 from J, leaving 9 bases between them.

The chain has TRBV5-6 and TRBJ2-7; D ambiguous. The CDR3 is made up of 10 amino acids. The germline V and J ends were trimmed by 4 bases and 5 bases, with 4 bases remaining between them. Germline V gene lookup returns CDR1 SGHDT and CDR2 YYEEEE. In DNA, the CDR3 is TGTGCCAGCAGCGACAACGAGCAGTACTTC. Encoded protein: CASSDNEQYF. The variable domain in full, with the rest retrieved from reference TRBV5-6 and TRBJ2-7, is DAGVTQSPTHLIKTRGQQVTLRCSPKSGHDTVSWYQQALGQGPQFIFQYYEEEERQRGNFPDRFSGHQFPNYSSELNVNALLLGDSALYLCASSDNEQYFGPGTRLTVT.

This clone was found a few times. The chain employs TRBV27 and TRBJ2-1; tentatively, D is TRBD2 (5 bases). The CDR3 contains 15 residues. Trimming stripped 6 bases from V and 2 bases from J, with 14 bases between. CDR1 and CDR2 from the germline V gene are MNHEY and SMNVEV (reference sequence). The CDR3 sequence is CASSPLAYTYNEQFF. CDR3 in DNA: TGTGCCAGCAGCCCCCTAGCATATACCTACAATGAGCAGTTCTTC.

This chain uses TRBV4-1 with TRBJ2-1, with D unclear. Trimming took off 3 bases at V and 0 bases at J, with 9 bases between the two ends. The CDR3 runs 15 residues. The germline V gene encodes CDR1 MGHRA and CDR2 YSYEKL. This CDR3 reads CASSHLRGSYNEQFF. Here the CDR3 DNA reads TGCGCCAGCAGCCATCTTAGAGGCTCCTACAATGAGCAGTTCTTC.

The chain carries TRBV6-5 and TRBJ2-7; 7 bases fit TRBD1. Germline CDR1 MNHEY, CDR2 SVGAGI. The CDR3 totals 16 residues. V lost 0 bases, J lost 5 bases, and 10 bases stayed unmatched. CDR3 in amino acids: CASSYSGTALVHEQYF. The CDR3 DNA is TGTGCCAGCAGTTACTCGGGGACAGCTTTAGTCCACGAGCAGTACTTC.

This sequence joins TRBV30 and TRBJ2-3; 7 bases align to TRBD2. Germline loops: CDR1 GTSNPN, CDR2 SVGIG (reference sequence). The CDR3 has 14 residues. The ends lost 4 bases at V and 0 bases at J; junction bases unmatched: 4. CDR3 sequence (DNA): TGTGCCTGGACTAGCGGCATTAGCACAGATACGCAGTATTTT. Encoded protein: CAWTSGISTDTQYF. The whole variable domain, filled in from reference TRBV30 and TRBJ2-3, reads SQTIHQWPATLVQPVGSPLSLECTVEGTSNPNLYWYRQAAGRGLQLLFYSVGIGQISSEVPQNLSASRPQDRQFILSSKKLLLSDSGFYLCAWTSGISTDTQYFGPGTRLTVL.

This clone was counted a single time. The rearrangement uses TRBV9 and TRBJ2-3; TRBD2 matches at 9 bases. Germline V lookup: CDR1 SGDLS, CDR2 YYNGEE. The CDR3 is made up of 18 amino acids. V dropped 2 bases and J dropped 0; count of bases not matched to a gene: 10. The CDR3 sequence: CASSVPAGGSSSTDTQYF. In nucleotides, the CDR3 is TGTGCCAGCAGCGTCCCAGCGGGAGGTAGCTCTAGCACAGATACGCAGTATTTT.

This clone was observed once. The J gene is TRBJ2-7, the V gene TRBV7-9; D remains unclear. Germline values: CDR1 SEHNR, CDR2 FQNEAQ (reference sequence). This CDR3 has 14 residues. Deletions cut 2 bases from V and 1 base from J, with 9 bases between. CDR3 region: CASSLSPESYEQYF. The CDR3 nucleotides are TGTGCCAGCAGCTTATCTCCGGAGTCCTACGAGCAGTACTTC.

The rearrangement links TRBV5-1 to TRBJ2-5; 10 nucleotides align to TRBD2. The tail of the sequence fits TRBJ2-7 better, so the J call may be wrong. Per germline, CDR1 SGHRS and CDR2 YFSETQ. CDR3 length: 15 amino acids. In nucleotides, the CDR3 is TGCGCCAGCAGCCTAGCGCCTAGCGGGGGATACGAGCAGTACTTC. Protein sequence: CASSLAPSGGYEQYF.